Shown below are 5 T cell receptor beta chains from a single sample sequenced in a study of identical twins' blood T cells. From the 5' RACE reads, TCRdb called clonotypes with MiXCR, one entry per CDR3 protein. Here the sample spans 300,000 to 400,000 distinct CDR3 sequences, more than 25% being singletons. Sequenced input: PBMCs. These receptors were collected from a woman aged 18-49 years in good health.

This clonotype was counted between two and nine times. J is TRBJ1-2 and V is TRBV6-6; D remains ambiguous. Trimming shortened V by 0 bases and J by 3 bases, and 8 bases separated the two germline ends. This CDR3 spans 14 amino acids. Germline assignment: CDR1 MNHNY and CDR2 SVGAGI (reference sequence). The DNA for the CDR3 is TGTGCCAGCAGTTACTCGCCAAGGGACTATGGCTACACCTTC. This sequence encodes CASSYSPRDYGYTF.

The chain combines TRBV6-1 with TRBJ1-2, with D unresolved. Germline CDR1 and CDR2: MNHNS and SASEGT. CDR3 size: 15 residues. Trimming stripped 9 bases from V and 4 bases from J, with 21 bases between. The CDR3 is CASSEGRTEIYGYTF. CDR3 DNA sequence: TGTGCCAGTTCGGAAGGTCGGACGGAGATCTATGGCTACACCTTC.

The chain uses TRBV20-1 and TRBJ1-1; TRBD1 agrees at 11 bases. The germline V gene encodes CDR1 DFQATT and CDR2 SNEGSKA (reference sequence). V lost 1 base, J lost 4 bases, and 5 bases stayed unmatched. The CDR3 extends over 15 amino acids. CDR3: CSARATGTGGTEAFF. DNA for the CDR3: TGCAGTGCTAGAGCCACCGGGACAGGGGGCACTGAAGCTTTCTTT.

A few counts support this clonotype. This chain uses TRBV10-3 with TRBJ2-1; D is perhaps TRBD1 (6 bases). This CDR3 contains 16 residues. Germline CDR1 is ENHRY and CDR2 is SYGVKD. V lost 4 bases to trimming and J lost 7 bases, with 20 bases between them. CDR3: CAISGNRQVLGNEQFF. DNA for the CDR3: TGTGCCATCAGTGGAAATCGACAGGTTCTCGGTAATGAGCAGTTCTTC.

Points on this clonotype: A much larger clone lies a single base off, so this may be a read error. A read error is likely, as this CDR3 ends without the conserved phenylalanine or tryptophan. The chain combines TRBV4-3 with TRBJ2-2, with TRBD2 as a possible D gene (6 bases). CDR1 is LGHNA, CDR2 YSLEER, per germline. Trimming removed 2 bases at V and 6 bases at J, with 16 bases between. The length of the CDR3 is 16 residues. The CDR3 loop reads CASSQNSGIGSGELFS. CDR3 in DNA: TGCGCCAGCAGCCAAAATAGCGGAATCGGGTCCGGGGAGCTGTTTTCT.